What follows are 13 T cell receptor beta chains derived from one specimen sequenced in a study of blood T cells in healthy people across ages. PCR was performed a second time for about 7 to 12 cycles using a sample-barcoded 5' primer and a J-beta primer mix. TCRdb passed the 5' RACE reads through MiXCR, listing each CDR3 protein once. The repertoire holds about 720,000 distinct CDR3 sequences, 20% to 25% seen once, with about 20% in the top ten. The sequenced sample consisted of blood. These receptors all come from a man between 70 and 80 years old in good health.

Here the CDR3 DNA reads TGCGCCAGCAGCTCAGGAGACTTCGCCTCCGAGCAGTACTTC. It encodes CASSSGDFASEQYF. The rearrangement uses TRBV5-1 and TRBJ2-5; D not resolved. Gene TRBJ2-7 matches the end of the DNA better, so the J call may be wrong. CDR3 length: 14 amino acids. CDR1 is SGHRS, CDR2 YFSETQ, per germline.

This clonotype has more than one count but fewer than ten. The junction shows a germline mismatch at one end, possibly a read error. The chain employs TRBV6-6 and TRBJ1-2; weak D call: TRBD1 (6 bases). The germline gives CDR1 MNHNY, CDR2 SVGAGI (reference sequence). The CDR3 contains 13 residues. The CDR3 region is CASSYGQNSGYTF. CDR3 DNA sequence: TGTGCCAGCAGTTACGGACAGAACTCTGGCTACACCTTC.

This chain connects TRBV5-1 to TRBJ2-5, with D unresolved. Germline V gene lookup returns CDR1 SGHRS and CDR2 YFSETQ. V was trimmed by 4 bases and J by 2 bases, leaving 12 bases between them. The CDR3 covers 14 residues. CDR3 DNA sequence: TGCGCCAGCAGCCCGCCGGAACCACAAGAGACCCAGTACTTC. Amino acid sequence: CASSPPEPQETQYF.

This clonotype was picked up a small number of times. This chain connects TRBV10-3 to TRBJ2-3, with TRBD2 as a possible D gene (5 bases). V was trimmed by 6 bases and J by 4 bases, leaving 11 bases between them. The germline V gene has CDR1 ENHRY and CDR2 SYGVKD. The CDR3 runs 13 residues. The CDR3, as DNA: TGTGCCATCAGCTCGGACTTGGCAGATACGCAGTATTTT. The encoded protein is CAISSDLADTQYF.

The chain links TRBV28 to TRBJ1-4, with D unresolved. This CDR3 is 12 amino acids long. Trimming stripped 6 bases from V and 8 bases from J, with 10 bases between. CDR1 is MDHEN and CDR2 is SYDVKM in the germline V gene. CDR3 protein: CASSPMGEKLFF. The CDR3 bases are TGTGCCAGCAGCCCTATGGGGGAAAAACTGTTTTTT.

There are a few counts of this clonotype. This chain links TRBV3-1 with TRBJ2-4; no reliable D call. The CDR3 length is 15 residues. The V and J ends lost 6 bases and 4 bases respectively, with 16 bases between them. The V gene's germline CDR1 is LGHDT and CDR2 YNNKEL (reference sequence). The CDR3 region is CASSFEGRNKNIQYF. The CDR3 DNA reads TGTGCCAGCAGTTTTGAAGGGCGGAATAAAAACATTCAGTACTTC.

This clonotype was observed a handful of times. The chain links TRBV20-1 to TRBJ1-1; D gene uncertain. Trimming shortened V by 2 bases and J by 5 bases, and 15 bases separated the two germline ends. Germline V gives CDR1 DFQATT, CDR2 SNEGSKA (reference sequence). This CDR3 is built from 14 residues. The CDR3 here is CSARPPSLRTEAFF. The CDR3 DNA reads as TGCAGTGCTAGACCCCCATCCCTGCGGACTGAAGCTTTCTTT.

This clonotype has a handful of counts. This chain joins TRBV7-2 and TRBJ2-5; D not certain. The J call may be faulty, since TRBJ2-1 better matches the DNA end. Germline CDR1 and CDR2: SGHTA and FQGNSA. This CDR3 is built from 13 residues. The CDR3 here is CASSLIGGSGQFF. CDR3 coding DNA: TGTGCCAGCAGCTTAATCGGCGGTTCGGGGCAGTTCTTC.

This clonotype showed up just a few times. CDR3 region: CAWSMGQTETQYF. The CDR3 bases are TGTGCCTGGAGTATGGGGCAGACAGAGACCCAGTACTTC. This sequence joins TRBV30 and TRBJ2-5; possible D gene TRBD1, 5 bases. CDR1 is GTSNPN, CDR2 SVGIG, per germline (reference sequence). Trimming cost V 2 bases and J 4 bases, with 11 bases left between them. This CDR3 region has 13 residues.

This clonotype was counted a few times. The chain is built from TRBV20-1 and TRBJ2-3, with D unclear. Germline lookup yields CDR1 DFQATT and CDR2 SNEGSKA (reference sequence). CDR3 length: 13 residues. Trimming removed 5 bases at V and 2 bases at J, with 11 bases between. CDR3 in amino acids: CSAYRPNTDTQYF. In nucleotides, the CDR3 is TGCAGTGCTTATAGACCGAACACAGATACGCAGTATTTT.

V and J are TRBV11-2 and TRBJ1-4, with D possibly being TRBD1 (6 bases). The CDR3 has 14 residues. V was pared by 3 bases and J by 7 bases, with 12 bases between. Germline V gene sequence: CDR1 SGHAT, CDR2 FQNNGV. The CDR3: CASSFGRGAEKLFF. CDR3 nucleotides: TGTGCCAGCAGCTTCGGGCGGGGGGCTGAAAAACTGTTTTTT.

The chain couples TRBV7-9 to TRBJ1-1, with a weak D call TRBD1 (5 bases). The CDR3 runs to 16 residues. V was shortened by 5 bases and J by 0 bases, with 16 bases between the two germline ends. The V gene's germline CDR1 is SEHNR and CDR2 FQNEAQ (reference sequence). CDR3 bases: TGTGCCAGCAGCACGGGGCACGGTGGATTGAACACTGAAGCTTTCTTT. This sequence encodes CASSTGHGGLNTEAFF.

This clonotype was observed many times. The rearrangement links TRBV14 to TRBJ2-1, with a tentative D call TRBD1 (6 bases). The germline gives CDR1 SGHDN, CDR2 FVKESK. Trimming stripped 4 bases from V and 5 bases from J, with 15 bases between. The CDR3 has 15 amino acids. As DNA, the CDR3 is TGTGCCAGCAGCCTCCCCAGGGGCAGAAACAATGAGCAGTTCTTC. Protein product: CASSLPRGRNNEQFF.